The present T cell receptor beta chain was sequenced within a study of T cells in Graves' hyperthyroidism and ophthalmopathy (dated by TCRdb to between 2018 and 2021). The study in broad terms: Peripheral blood was sampled at the time of initial diagnosis, prior to any treatment. After sampling, hyperthyroidism patients received methimazole starting at 30 mg daily, and ophthalmopathy patients received high-dose intravenous methylprednisolone. A discovery cohort of roughly 100 patients, roughly 45 with Graves' ophthalmopathy and 57 with stable Graves' hyperthyroidism, was used to find distinguishing TCR V-J signatures. In about six Graves' hyperthyroidism patients, the study also compared T-cell repertoires from thyroid tissue with T-cell repertoires from blood. Prospective prediction of ophthalmopathy was tested in an independent validation cohort of 18 to 20 hyperthyroidism patients and some 17 patients who later progressed to ophthalmopathy. For training and testing, the 100 or so patients in the discovery cohort were randomly divided in a 7:3 ratio. The paper describes TCR Vbeta CDR3 sequencing of fewer than 150 peripheral blood samples, made up of about 40 ophthalmopathy patients, approximately 76 hyperthyroidism patients and 17 progressor patients.

What the work shows at the level of the full study, not this receptor alone: Most expanded thyroid clonotypes (frequency above 0.001) were also detected in blood, suggesting blood repertoires may reflect thyroid immune responses. No statistical method was used to set the sample size in advance, and investigators knew the group allocation. In validation, progression to ophthalmopathy was predicted by the model with 70.59% sensitivity and around 76% specificity, a median of approximately 7.1 months before onset. A 13 V-J signature model separated ophthalmopathy from stable hyperthyroidism, with around 91% sensitivity and just under 84% specificity in cross-validation and 80%/75% in testing.

This clonotype was detected many times. This clone's antigen is unknown. No quality values exist for individual bases; no much larger clone is one base distant. After removal of 6 bases from V and 0 bases from J, the junction retains 7 bases not matched to a gene. Its CDR3 holds 15 amino acids, cysteine through phenylalanine. Only CDR3 DNA remains: 45 bases, in frame from the first base. CDR1 and CDR2 were assigned from the germline V gene as MDHEN and SYDVKM. Moderately to severely active disease, a Clinical Activity Score of at least 3, a NOSPECS grade of at least 4, and a duration under 3 months were present in ophthalmopathy patients. Any patient with an uncontrolled infection, another autoimmune disease, pregnancy or lactation was excluded. Diagnoses were based on clinical symptoms, serum thyroxine and TRAb, thyroid ultrasound and orbital computed tomography. PBMCs were separated from approximately 10 ml of fresh peripheral blood using Ficoll-Paque density gradient centrifugation. Trizol reagent was used to extract total RNA, and RNA quality was then checked on an Agilent 2100 Bioanalyzer.

Amplification of TCR beta CDR3 regions was carried out from RNA transcripts. The TCR CDR3 was subjected to a first round of RT-PCR using the HTBI primer set and the Qiagen OneStep RT-PCR kit. A second multiplex PCR round built the libraries, followed by size selection and purification. Sequencing of the libraries was done on an Illumina HiSeq2000 using paired-end 100 bp reads. Regarding the original processing steps: SOAPnuke was used to process the raw data, with reads discarded if the reads contained adapters or uncalled bases, had a mean Phred below 15, or lacked an exact constant-primer or identifier match. COPE v1.2.5 was used to merge the high-quality paired reads, and each unique nucleotide sequence was defined as a clonotype. MiTCR v1.1 was used to align the clonotypes against IMGT TRBV, TRBD and TRBJ reference segments. Only V-J combinations with frequency above 0.0001, covering about 99% of repertoires, were analysed. A TCS score was defined as the ratio between F50 (clonal expansion) and ExV (chaos), using BLOSUM62-based TCRdist between CDR3 peptides within each V-J. Welch's t-statistics and random forest reduced 500 to 650 V-J features to some 14, which were used in a naive Bayes classifier (R e1071). The public sequencing data were trimmed at Q25 with fastp and processed into clonotypes with MiXCR by TCRdb, which kept only in-frame beta chains. Duplicate CDR3 protein sequences are folded into a single record with the most common DNA and genes. The V and J calls come from TCRdb's annotation, not from the publication. The sample has 250,000 to 300,000 distinct CDR3 sequences on record, over 15% of them singletons. The biggest ten clones account for approximately 60% of the sample.

The V and J segments used are TRBV28 and TRBJ1-1; TRBD1 agrees with 7 junctional bases. This receptor was identified in a woman aged 55 to 70 with Graves' ophthalmopathy. The specimen sequenced was blood. The DNA sequence is as follows: TGTGCCAGCAGGACGACAGGGCGTATGAACACTGAAGCTTTCTTT. This codes for CASRTTGRMNTEAFF.